This TCR beta chain stems from a study of blood T cell repertoires in COVID-19. For the study at large: From T cells, B-cell-depleted T cells, or PBMCs came the material, which was cDNA or gDNA.

The CDR3 is made up of 13 amino acids. Germline CDR1 KGHSH, CDR2 LQKENI. The V gene lost 1 base and the J gene lost 5 bases, with 8 bases spanning the gap. Produced via immunoSEQ multiplex PCR; TCRdb's table is partial and in-frame only. The top ten clones hold roughly 8.6% of a sample with roughly 230,000 clones, 65% to 85% of them seen once. The chain joins TRBV18 to TRBJ2-5; D ambiguous. The TCR was taken from a man in his forties or fifties with active or convalescent COVID-19. Source material: peripheral blood. CDR3 sequence reads: CASSPRGAETQYF. CDR3 sequence (DNA): TGTGCCAGCTCACCACGAGGCGCGGAGACCCAGTACTTC.